The rows below give T cell receptor beta chains drawn from one sample of a study of blood T cells in healthy people across ages. TCRdb re-called the 5' RACE reads with MiXCR, one entry per CDR3 protein. The table records about 900,000 distinct CDR3 sequences, roughly 52% of them present only once. The sequencing sample was made of blood. The receptors stem from a man aged 30 to 45 in good health. Both conserved end residues are part of each CDR3. The D gene is left open where the match is weak. Clone size, where shown, is once, few, many, or a class for clones that have expanded.

CDR3 protein	CDR3 DNA	D gene	clone size	J gene	V gene	CDR3 length
CASSSPSGSYEQYF	TGTGCCAGCAGTTCCCCTAGCGGCTCCTACGAGCAGTACTTC	TRBD2	few	TRBJ2-7	TRBV28	14
CTSNPGYGSTQYF	TGTACCAGCAATCCTGGTTATGGGAGTACGCAGTATTTT	NA	NA	TRBJ2-3	TRBV6-5	13
CSASGVGGTGANVLTF	TGCAGTGCTAGTGGTGTGGGGGGAACTGGGGCCAACGTCCTGACTTTC	NA	NA	TRBJ2-6	TRBV20-1	16
CASSSNTDRGYGYTF	TGTGCCAGCAGCTCCAACACGGACAGGGGGTATGGCTACACCTTC	TRBD1	NA	TRBJ1-2	TRBV9	15
CASLKGDHYGYTF	TGTGCCAGCCTGAAGGGGGACCACTATGGCTACACCTTC	NA	NA	TRBJ1-2	TRBV28	13
CAISDKGILNEQFF	TGTGCCATCAGTGATAAGGGAATTCTAAATGAGCAGTTCTTC	NA	few	TRBJ2-1	TRBV10-3	14
CASSLPRNQETQYF	TGCGCCAGCAGCTTACCTAGGAACCAAGAGACCCAGTACTTC	NA	NA	TRBJ2-5	TRBV5-1	14
CASRQRGSTEGHQPQHF	TGTGCCAGCAGACAGAGGGGCAGCACAGAGGGGCATCAGCCCCAGCATTTT	NA	NA	TRBJ1-5	TRBV6-2/TRBV6-3	17
CAGSYLQGAGEQYF	TGTGCCGGCAGTTATCTCCAGGGGGCAGGCGAGCAGTACTTC	TRBD1	once	TRBJ2-7	TRBV6-5	14
CASSQDILAGGSSYNEQFF	TGTGCCAGCAGCCAAGATATCCTAGCGGGGGGGAGCTCCTACAATGAGCAGTTCTTC	TRBD2	NA	TRBJ2-1	TRBV4-2	19
CASSFDRGASYEQFF	TGTGCCAGCAGCTTCGACAGGGGGGCAAGCTATGAGCAGTTCTTC	TRBD1	few	TRBJ2-1	TRBV11-3	15
CASSLGLAKGTDTQYF	TGTGCCAGCAGCCTGGGACTAGCGAAAGGTACAGATACGCAGTATTTT	TRBD2	NA	TRBJ2-3	TRBV11-2	16
CASSVATGFNSPLHF	TGTGCCAGCAGCGTGGCTACAGGATTCAATTCACCCCTCCACTTT	NA	NA	TRBJ1-6	TRBV9	15
CASGWIETQYF	TGTGCCAGCGGGTGGATCGAGACCCAGTACTTC	NA	NA	TRBJ2-5	TRBV27	11
CASRLQEGVLINEQFF	TGTGCCAGCAGACTACAGGAAGGGGTACTAATAAATGAGCAGTTCTTC	NA	NA	TRBJ2-1	TRBV6-2/TRBV6-3	16
CASSYRGVFNEQYF	TGTGCCAGCAGCTACAGGGGGGTGTTTAACGAGCAGTACTTC	TRBD1	NA	TRBJ2-7	TRBV5-6	14
CASSAGGGQPQHF	TGTGCCAGCAGCGCGGGGGGGGGTCAGCCCCAGCATTTT	NA	NA	TRBJ1-5	TRBV3-1	13
CASSPYEGEQFF	TGTGCCAGCAGTCCGTACGAAGGGGAGCAGTTCTTC	NA	NA	TRBJ2-1	TRBV11-1	12
CSVLERGSDQPQHF	TGCAGCGTTCTTGAGAGGGGGAGCGATCAGCCCCAGCATTTT	NA	NA	TRBJ1-5	TRBV29-1	14
CASSPGELAKNIQYF	TGTGCCAGCAGCCCTGGGGAGCTAGCCAAAAACATTCAGTACTTC	NA	NA	TRBJ2-4	TRBV7-9	15
CASSLSGGAFNEQFF	TGTGCCAGCAGCTTGAGCGGGGGGGCGTTCAATGAGCAGTTCTTC	TRBD2	NA	TRBJ2-1	TRBV7-2	15
CTSSQDRAARTDTQYF	TGTACCAGCAGCCAAGACAGGGCAGCACGCACAGATACGCAGTATTTT	TRBD1	once	TRBJ2-3	TRBV4-2	16
CASSVTSGGASNEQFF	TGTGCCAGTAGTGTTACTAGCGGGGGGGCCTCCAATGAGCAGTTCTTC	TRBD2	few	TRBJ2-1	TRBV19	16
CASRDPNYGYTF	TGTGCCAGCAGGGACCCAAACTATGGCTACACCTTC	NA	NA	TRBJ1-2	TRBV27	12
CATHSGGNTGELFF	TGTGCCACCCATAGCGGGGGTAACACCGGGGAGCTGTTTTTT	TRBD2	once	TRBJ2-2	TRBV2	14
CAGFPKEDSSSYEQYF	TGTGCCGGTTTTCCTAAGGAGGACTCGTCCTCCTACGAGCAGTACTTC	NA	NA	TRBJ2-7	TRBV6-5	16
CSARTVLAGTPLDTQYF	TGCAGTGCTAGAACCGTCCTCGCCGGGACTCCCTTGGATACGCAGTATTTT	NA	NA	TRBJ2-3	TRBV20-1	17
CSVEGLYNEQFF	TGCAGCGTTGAAGGCTTGTACAATGAGCAGTTCTTC	NA	few	TRBJ2-1	TRBV29-1	12